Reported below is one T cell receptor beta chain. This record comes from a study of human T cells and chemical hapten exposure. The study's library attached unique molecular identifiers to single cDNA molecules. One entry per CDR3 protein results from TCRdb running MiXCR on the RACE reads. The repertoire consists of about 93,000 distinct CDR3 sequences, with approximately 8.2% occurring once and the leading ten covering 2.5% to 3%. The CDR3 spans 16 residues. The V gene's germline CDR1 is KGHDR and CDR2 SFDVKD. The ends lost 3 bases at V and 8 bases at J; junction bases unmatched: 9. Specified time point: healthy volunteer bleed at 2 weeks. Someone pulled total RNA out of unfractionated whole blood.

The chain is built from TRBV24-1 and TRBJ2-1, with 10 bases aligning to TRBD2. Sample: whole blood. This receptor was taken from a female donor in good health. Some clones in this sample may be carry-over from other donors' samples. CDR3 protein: CATSDRASGSMDEQFF. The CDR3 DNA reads TGTGCCACCAGTGATAGGGCTAGCGGGAGTATGGATGAGCAGTTCTTC.